This note documents a single T cell receptor beta chain sequence. The same CDR3 is also encoded by other DNA sequences in this sample. The data were taken from a study of shared clonotypes between healthy human individuals. The split of CD4+ cells yielded CD45RA+ naive and CD45RA-negative memory subsets. The V gene end was trimmed by 5 bases and the J gene end by 4 bases; junction bases not matched to a gene: 4. The CDR3 runs to 15 residues. Germline loops: CDR1 SGHRS, CDR2 YFSETQ. In the sorted-subset replicate PCRs, about 200 ng DNA, 30,000 or so T cell genomes, was used. Method: immunoSEQ multiplex PCR; TCRdb's copy keeps in-frame clones and lacks some. The data hold over 1.5 million clones, with approximately 98% observed a single time.

This sequence was found in a man under 40 in good health. This chain joins TRBV5-1 and TRBJ2-5; 14 bases align to TRBD2. The sequencing sample was made of naive CD4+ T cells sorted from blood. Specified subset: CD45RA+ positively selected. CDR3 loop: CASSSGLAGVETQYF. The CDR3 DNA follows: TGCGCCAGCAGTTCGGGACTAGCGGGAGTAGAGACCCAGTACTTC.